The present T cell receptor beta chain was sequenced within a study of T cell repertoires in cytomegalovirus infection. This clonotype was counted between two and nine times. Its antigen is not identified. The V gene end was trimmed by 1 base and the J gene end by 0 bases; junction bases not matched to a gene: 1. The CDR3 has 16 residues. Germline CDR1 SGHTA, CDR2 FQGNSA. TCRdb passed the reads through MiXCR, listing each CDR3 protein once. This table has 20,000 to 25,000 distinct CDR3 sequences, approximately 39% appearing once. The receptor was isolated from a human donor in good health (CMV status not recorded). Some clones in this sample may be carry-over from other donors' samples. The specimen was CD8+ T cells from cultured PBMCs, collected from culture after CMV antigen stimulation. V is TRBV7-2 and J is TRBJ2-3, with 10 bases aligning to TRBD2. Written as DNA, the CDR3 is TGTGCCAGCAGCTTAGAACTAGCGGGGAGCACAGATACGCAGTATTTT. This encodes CASSLELAGSTDTQYF.